Each of the 23 T cell receptor beta chains below was sequenced from the same sample in a study of shared clonotypes between healthy human individuals. The naive CD8 population came from CD45RO-negative cells selected for CCR7, without terminally differentiated effector memory CD45RA+ cells. Generated by immunoSEQ multiplex PCR, the TCRdb table keeps only in-frame clones and is missing some. The sample records about 700,000 clones, 92% being singletons. Specimen: naive CD8+ T cells sorted from blood. These receptors were collected from a man in his thirties or forties in good health.

This rearrangement joins TRBV19 to TRBJ1-5; D is unclear. The CDR3 runs to 14 residues. Trimming took off 6 bases at V and 4 bases at J, with 13 bases between the two ends. CDR1 and CDR2 from the germline V gene are LNHDA and SQIVND (reference sequence). The CDR3: CASSHRGLNQPQHF. CDR3 bases: TGTGCCAGTAGCCACCGGGGTCTAAATCAGCCCCAGCATTTT. Supplemented by reference TRBV19 and TRBJ1-5, the full variable domain reads DGGITQSPKYLFRKEGQNVTLSCEQNLNHDAMYWYRQDPGQGLRLIYYSQIVNDFQKGDIAEGYSVSREKKESFPLTVTSAQKNPTAFYLCASSHRGLNQPQHFGDGTRLSIL.

The V and J genes are TRBV9 and TRBJ2-1, with D maybe TRBD2 (5 bases). The germline V and J ends were trimmed by 0 bases and 7 bases, with 8 bases remaining between them. The germline V gene encodes CDR1 SGDLS and CDR2 YYNGEE. The length of the CDR3 is 13 residues. The CDR3 spells CASSVAGENEQFF. CDR3 coding DNA: TGTGCCAGCAGCGTAGCCGGGGAAAATGAGCAGTTCTTC. The variable domain in full, completed from reference TRBV9 and TRBJ2-1, reads DSGVTQTPKHLITATGQRVTLRCSPRSGDLSVYWYQQSLDQGLQFLIQYYNGEERAKGNILERFSAQQFPDLHSELNLSSLELGDSALYFCASSVAGENEQFFGPGTRLTVL.

This clone has just one count. J is TRBJ2-3 and V is TRBV7-9, with D unresolved. In germline, CDR1 is SEHNR, CDR2 FQNEAQ (reference sequence). The V and J ends lost 3 bases and 9 bases respectively, with 10 bases between them. The CDR3 sequence is 12 residues long. The CDR3 here is CASSFEQQTQYF. Here the CDR3 DNA reads TGTGCCAGCAGCTTTGAGCAGCAGACGCAGTATTTT.

V is TRBV6-1 and J is TRBJ1-2; D unresolved. Germline-derived CDR1 and CDR2 are MNHNS and SASEGT. The CDR3 sequence is 13 residues long. V dropped 2 bases and J dropped 4 bases, with 8 bases sitting between them. CDR3 DNA sequence: TGTGCCAGCAGTGAAAGGTTTCCCTATGGCTACACCTTC. This encodes CASSERFPYGYTF.

Only a few counts were recorded for this clone. This chain uses TRBV27 with TRBJ1-4; perhaps TRBD1 as D (5 bases). CDR3 length: 11 residues. Trimming took 7 bases from V and 13 from J, leaving 13 bases between them. Germline CDR1 reads MNHEY; CDR2 reads SMNVEV (reference sequence). The CDR3 spells CASKSGLRLFF. In nucleotides, the CDR3 is TGTGCCAGCAAGTCGGGGCTCCGACTGTTTTTT.

This clone was recorded once. The chain recombines TRBV2 with TRBJ1-3; D gene uncertain. CDR3 length equals 16 residues. With 1 base removed from V and 3 bases from J, the gap between germline ends came to 13 bases. Germline V gene sequence: CDR1 SNHLY, CDR2 FYNNEI. The DNA for the CDR3 is TGTGCCAGCAGTGAAGGGGATTGGGAGGATGGAAACACCATATATTTT. Protein sequence: CASSEGDWEDGNTIYF.

V is TRBV29-1 and J is TRBJ2-5; tentatively, D is TRBD1 (6 bases). Germline V CDR1 and CDR2: SQVTM, ANQGSEA. The CDR3 totals 12 residues. V lost 7 bases, J lost 4 bases, and 13 bases lay in between. CDR3 nucleotides: TGCAGCGCTAACAGGGCAGGAGAGACCCAGTACTTC. This encodes CSANRAGETQYF.

The V and J genes are TRBV7-9 and TRBJ1-5; D is possibly TRBD1 (5 bases). Trimming cost V 4 bases and J 8 bases, with 12 bases left between them. The CDR3 is 13 residues long. CDR1 and CDR2 from the germline V gene are SEHNR and FQNEAQ (reference sequence). The CDR3 region is CASSSALGEPQHF. The CDR3 DNA sequence: TGTGCCAGCAGCTCAGCGTTAGGGGAGCCCCAGCATTTT.

This clone was seen only once. The genes are TRBV9 and TRBJ2-5; the D is unclear. Germline CDR1 and CDR2: SGDLS and YYNGEE. V was shortened by 0 bases and J by 3 bases, with 15 bases between the two germline ends. The CDR3 has 16 amino acids. The CDR3 spells CASSVGGLGQEETQYF. The CDR3 DNA reads as TGTGCCAGCAGCGTAGGGGGTTTAGGTCAAGAAGAGACCCAGTACTTC.

The gene calls are TRBV5-5 and TRBJ2-7; 9 bases fit TRBD1. Germline CDR1 reads SGHKS; CDR2 reads YYEKEE (reference sequence). Trimming removed 6 bases from V and 5 bases from J; junction bases left unmatched: 9. The CDR3 contains 14 residues. CDR3 sequence: CASTIWGTGNEQYF. DNA of the CDR3: TGTGCCAGCACCATTTGGGGGACAGGGAACGAGCAGTACTTC.

The gene calls are TRBV11-1 and TRBJ2-1; no clear D. The length of the CDR3 is 13 residues. Looked up from germline, CDR1 is SGHAT and CDR2 is FQDESV (reference sequence). Deletions cut 5 bases from V and 12 bases from J, with 17 bases between. CDR3 residues: CASSLRGEVTQFF. CDR3 nucleotides: TGTGCCAGCAGCCTTCGAGGAGAGGTAACGCAGTTCTTC.

The chain uses TRBV4-3 and TRBJ2-1, with 10 bases lining up with TRBD1. Germline-derived CDR1 and CDR2 are LGHNA and YSLEER. The CDR3 spans 17 residues. V shed 0 bases and J 8 bases; nucleotides not matched to a gene: 10. The CDR3: CASSQDVLGTGDDEQFF. Written as DNA, the CDR3 is TGCGCCAGCAGCCAAGATGTCCTCGGGACAGGGGATGATGAGCAGTTCTTC.

The CDR3: CSVDVPDSYEQYF. CDR3 in DNA: TGCAGCGTTGATGTCCCTGACTCCTACGAGCAGTACTTC. The chain uses TRBV29-1 and TRBJ2-7, with D hard to call. The germline V and J ends were trimmed by 3 bases and 0 bases, with 9 bases remaining between them. Germline CDR1 and CDR2: SQVTM and ANQGSEA. The length of the CDR3 is 13 residues.

The chain is built from TRBV4-1 and TRBJ2-4, with TRBD1 matching 7 bases. CDR3 length: 16 amino acids. The germline gives CDR1 MGHRA, CDR2 YSYEKL. Trimming cost V 4 bases and J 3 bases; bases outside gene matches: 9. CDR3 nucleotides: TGCGCCAGCAGCCCGACCGGGACAGAGAACAAAAACATTCAGTACTTC. Translation gives CASSPTGTENKNIQYF.

This clone has a handful of counts. V usage is TRBV6-1 and J usage is TRBJ2-7; D might be TRBD1 or TRBD2, each matching 6 bases. The CDR3 runs to 14 residues. The germline gives CDR1 MNHNS, CDR2 SASEGT. Between the trimmed V and J ends, which lost 6 bases and 0 bases, there was a span of 12 bases. The CDR3 nucleotides are TGTGCCAGCAGGGGGGGCCAATACTCCTACGAGCAGTACTTC. Residues: CASRGGQYSYEQYF.

The V gene is TRBV4-1, the J gene TRBJ2-7; perhaps TRBD2 as D (5 bases). This CDR3 is 14 amino acids long. CDR1 and CDR2 (germline): MGHRA, YSYEKL. V lost 3 bases, J lost 3 bases, and 12 bases lay in between. The CDR3 here is CASSQGSVDYEQYF. The CDR3 DNA is TGCGCCAGCAGCCAGGGTAGCGTCGACTACGAGCAGTACTTC.

About this clone itself: Other nucleotide sequences from this sample produce the same CDR3. J is TRBJ2-7 and V is TRBV15; TRBD1 matches at 9 bases. V dropped 3 bases and J dropped 2; count of bases not matched to a gene: 2. This CDR3 is built from 14 residues. Germline V gives CDR1 LNHNV, CDR2 YYDKDF (reference sequence). The CDR3 DNA follows: TGTGCCACCAGCAGGGGACAGGGTGCCTACGAGCAGTACTTC. It is translated as CATSRGQGAYEQYF.

This rearrangement joins TRBV5-4 to TRBJ2-7; 8 nucleotides line up with TRBD1. This CDR3 is built from 15 residues. Looked up from germline, CDR1 is SGHNT and CDR2 is YYREEE (reference sequence). Unmatched junction bases numbered 2, after V lost 0 bases and J lost 0 bases. CDR3 protein: CASSLAQGASYEQYF. CDR3 nucleotide sequence: TGTGCCAGCAGCTTGGCTCAGGGGGCCTCCTACGAGCAGTACTTC.

This chain uses TRBV27 with TRBJ1-5; no clear D. The germline V and J ends were trimmed by 4 bases and 0 bases, with 4 bases remaining between them. CDR3 length: 13 amino acids. CDR1 and CDR2 from the germline V gene are MNHEY and SMNVEV (reference sequence). The DNA for the CDR3 is TGTGCCAGCAGTTCAGCTAGCAATCAGCCCCAGCATTTT. Translating it yields CASSSASNQPQHF.

The chain combines TRBV19 with TRBJ2-3; 10 bases map to TRBD2. The length of the CDR3 is 17 residues. Germline V CDR1 and CDR2: LNHDA, SQIVND (reference sequence). V dropped 4 bases and J dropped 2; count of bases not matched to a gene: 9. The CDR3 nucleotides read TGTGCCAGTAGTACCCGAACTAGCGGGGACTTCACAGATACGCAGTATTTT. Its translation: CASSTRTSGDFTDTQYF.

The chain uses TRBV27 and TRBJ2-1; TRBD2 matches 8 bases. The CDR3 contains 15 residues. V shed 2 bases and J 4 bases; nucleotides not matched to a gene: 4. Germline assignment: CDR1 MNHEY and CDR2 SMNVEV (reference sequence). The CDR3 sequence: CASSLGTRLYNEQFF. In DNA form, the CDR3 reads TGTGCCAGCAGTTTAGGGACTAGATTATACAATGAGCAGTTCTTC.

This rearrangement joins TRBV14 to TRBJ2-3; D may be TRBD2 (6 bases). CDR1 and CDR2 from the germline V gene are SGHDN and FVKESK. V gave up 0 bases and J gave up 2 bases, with 12 bases separating them. This CDR3 has 16 amino acids. CDR3 in amino acids: CASSQEERVYTDTQYF. The CDR3 DNA follows: TGTGCCAGCAGCCAAGAGGAGCGGGTGTACACAGATACGCAGTATTTT.

The chain uses TRBV7-9 and TRBJ2-1; tentative D call: TRBD2 (5 bases). The CDR3 length is 11 residues. The V gene's germline CDR1 is SEHNR and CDR2 FQNEAQ (reference sequence). Trimming cost V 5 bases and J 10 bases, with 9 bases left between them. In DNA, the CDR3 is TGTGCCAGCAGCCAGACGGGAGAGCAGTTCTTC. Its translation: CASSQTGEQFF.